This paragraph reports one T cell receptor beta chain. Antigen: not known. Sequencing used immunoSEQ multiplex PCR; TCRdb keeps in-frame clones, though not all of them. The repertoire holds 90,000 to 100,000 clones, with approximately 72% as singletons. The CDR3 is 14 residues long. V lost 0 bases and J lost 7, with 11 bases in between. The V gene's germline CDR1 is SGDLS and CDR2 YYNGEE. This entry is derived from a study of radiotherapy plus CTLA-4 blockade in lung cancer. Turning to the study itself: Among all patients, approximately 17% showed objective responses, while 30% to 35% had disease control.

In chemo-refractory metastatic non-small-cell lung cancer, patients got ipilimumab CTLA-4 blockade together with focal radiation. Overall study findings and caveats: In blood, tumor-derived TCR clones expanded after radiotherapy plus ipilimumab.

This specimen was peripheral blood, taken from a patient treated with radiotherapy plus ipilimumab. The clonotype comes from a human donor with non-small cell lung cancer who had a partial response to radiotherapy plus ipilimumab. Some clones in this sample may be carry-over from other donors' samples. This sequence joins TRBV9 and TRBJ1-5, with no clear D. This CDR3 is CASSVERFGQPQHF. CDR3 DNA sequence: TGTGCCAGCAGCGTAGAGCGCTTTGGGCAGCCCCAGCATTTT.